These 5 T cell receptor beta chains share one sample of origin, sequenced in a study of CD8+CD57+ T cells in acquired aplastic anemia. Sequencing was done on patients that had shown CD8+CD57+ cell expansion by flow cytometry. Investigators profiled TCR beta VDJ and CDR3 from genomic DNA template. MiXCR was run by TCRdb on the reads, yielding one entry per CDR3 protein. The top ten clones hold approximately 1% of a sample with approximately 150,000 distinct CDR3 sequences, roughly 48% of them seen once. Sequences were obtained from sorted CD4+, CD8+, or CD8+CD57+ T cells (not recorded which) from PBMCs. The receptors stem from a human donor with aplastic anemia.

This clonotype was counted at least ten times. The CDR3 loop is CASSVGTNTEAFF. For the CDR3, the DNA is TGCGCCAGCAGCGTCGGCACGAACACTGAAGCTTTCTTT. V usage is TRBV5-1 and J usage is TRBJ1-1; D gene unclear. Trimming shortened V by 4 bases and J by 1 base, and 8 bases separated the two germline ends. Looked up from germline, CDR1 is SGHRS and CDR2 is YFSETQ. This CDR3 is built from 13 residues.

This clonotype was detected a few times. The V gene is TRBV7-9, the J gene TRBJ2-5; no reliable D call. The CDR3 sequence is 12 residues long. Germline CDR1 is SEHNR and CDR2 is FQNEAQ (reference sequence). Between the trimmed V and J ends, which lost 8 bases and 0 bases, there was a span of 7 bases. The CDR3 spells CASRRYQETQYF. The CDR3 DNA sequence: TGTGCCAGCCGCCGGTACCAAGAGACCCAGTACTTC.

This chain joins TRBV7-9 and TRBJ1-1, with D tentatively TRBD1 (5 bases). Germline values: CDR1 SEHNR, CDR2 FQNEAQ (reference sequence). Trimming stripped 8 bases from V and 2 bases from J, with 12 bases between. CDR3 length equals 13 residues. CDR3 amino acids: CASRGTVNTEAFF. CDR3 DNA sequence: TGTGCCAGCCGCGGGACTGTTAACACTGAAGCTTTCTTT.

This clonotype has at least ten counts. This rearrangement joins TRBV7-9 to TRBJ1-2; D ambiguous. Germline V gene data show CDR1 as SEHNR and CDR2 as FQNEAQ (reference sequence). Trimming removed 5 bases at V and 4 bases at J, with 23 bases between. The CDR3 is 17 residues long. CDR3 sequence: CASSPRWVNFGVYGYTF. CDR3 nucleotides: TGTGCCAGCAGCCCACGATGGGTTAACTTCGGAGTCTATGGCTACACCTTC.

This chain links TRBV12-3 or TRBV12-4 with TRBJ1-5; D is undetermined. Trimming cost V 3 bases and J 4 bases, with 13 bases left between them. This CDR3 has 15 amino acids. For the CDR3, the DNA is TGTGCCAGCAGTTTTCCAGGCAGTCCGAATCAGCCCCAGCATTTT. Amino acids: CASSFPGSPNQPQHF.